One sample yielded the 3 T cell receptor beta chains listed below, sequenced in a study of CD8 T cell repertoires and HIV-1 epitope variants. Generated by immunoSEQ multiplex PCR, the TCRdb table keeps only in-frame clones and is missing some. Here the sample spans tens of thousands of clones, more than 65% being singletons. The sequenced sample consisted of uncultured baseline CD8+ T cells from peripheral blood mononuclear cells (PBMCs). The receptors originated from a male donor with HIV.

The chain recombines TRBV2 with TRBJ2-3; 9 bases map to TRBD2. V shed 3 bases and J 6 bases; nucleotides not matched to a gene: 7. From germline, CDR1 is SNHLY and CDR2 FYNNEI. This CDR3 spans 15 amino acids. The CDR3 nucleotides read TGTGCCAGCAGTGACCCGGCGGGAGGGTACGATACGCAGTATTTT. Protein sequence: CASSDPAGGYDTQYF.

V usage is TRBV10-3 and J usage is TRBJ2-1; 9 nucleotides line up with TRBD2. This CDR3 is built from 15 residues. The trim removed 6 bases at V and 7 bases at J, leaving 10 bases unmatched. CDR1 is ENHRY and CDR2 is SYGVKD in the germline V gene. In nucleotides, the CDR3 is TGTGCCATCAGGGCCGATAGCGGGAGACGGAATGAGCAGTTCTTC. Translation: CAIRADSGRRNEQFF.

This clone occurred a few times. V gene TRBV10-1 combines with J gene TRBJ2-2; no firm D call. Per the germline V gene, CDR1 is WNHNN and CDR2 is SYGVQD (reference sequence). Trimming pared 2 bases from V and 6 bases from J, leaving 10 bases between. The length of the CDR3 is 14 residues. For the CDR3, the DNA is TGCGCCAGCAGTGAGGCACCGACATCCGGGGAGCTGTTTTTT. It specifies CASSEAPTSGELFF.